These 20 T cell receptor beta chains came from one sample sequenced in a study of cytomegalovirus exposure and HLA in healthy donors. PCR involved 60 Vbeta and 13 Jbeta primers. Using immunoSEQ multiplex PCR, the repertoire was profiled, and TCRdb retains in-frame clones only, with some absent. This table holds over 200,000 clones, around 80% found once. Sequenced sample: PBMCs. The receptors come from a woman between 40 and 50 years old in good health and CMV-seronegative.

The chain has TRBV5-5 and TRBJ2-7, with D hard to call. CDR1 is SGHKS, CDR2 YYEKEE, per germline (reference sequence). This CDR3 is built from 12 residues. Trimming cost V 0 bases and J 3 bases, with 4 bases left between them. The CDR3 here is CASSLEYYEQYF. The CDR3 DNA is TGTGCCAGCAGCTTGGAATACTACGAGCAGTACTTC.

This clone appeared a few times. The chain is built from TRBV2 and TRBJ1-1; no firm D call. The CDR3 spans 13 residues. Germline loops: CDR1 SNHLY, CDR2 FYNNEI. Trimming shortened V by 6 bases and J by 6 bases, and 14 bases separated the two germline ends. This chain's CDR3 is CASRERGIAEAFF. The DNA for the CDR3 is TGTGCCAGCAGAGAACGGGGTATCGCTGAAGCTTTCTTT.

This clone was seen a handful of times. The sample holds other DNA sequences that translate to the same CDR3. V and J are TRBV27 and TRBJ2-7; 11 positions match TRBD1. Germline assignment: CDR1 MNHEY and CDR2 SMNVEV (reference sequence). CDR3 size: 13 residues. V was pared by 3 bases and J by 5 bases, with 0 bases of the junction left unmatched. The CDR3 spells CASSLGQGDEQYF. The CDR3 nucleotides are TGTGCCAGCAGTTTGGGACAGGGGGACGAGCAGTACTTC.

The J gene is TRBJ1-2, the V gene TRBV29-1, with 10 bases that match TRBD1. Trimming took 4 bases from V and 1 from J; bases not matched to a gene: 15. The CDR3 loop spans 18 amino acids. Germline-derived CDR1 and CDR2 are SQVTM and ANQGSEA. Written as DNA, the CDR3 is TGCAGCGTTGGGCTTCTGGGACAGGGGCGTAGCATTAACTATGGCTACACCTTC. It is translated as CSVGLLGQGRSINYGYTF.

At least ten counts were recorded for this clone. V is TRBV13 and J is TRBJ1-4; the D gene is possibly TRBD1 (5 bases). Trimming cost V 5 bases and J 1 base, with 11 bases left between them. Germline assignment: CDR1 PRHDT and CDR2 FYEKMQ (reference sequence). This CDR3 has 15 amino acids. CDR3 sequence: CASSLRRGTNEKLFF. CDR3 nucleotide sequence: TGTGCCAGCAGCCTACGGAGGGGAACTAATGAAAAACTGTTTTTT.

The chain recombines TRBV5-1 with TRBJ2-5, with D perhaps matching TRBD2 (6 bases). The V gene's germline CDR1 is SGHRS and CDR2 YFSETQ. The CDR3 loop spans 15 amino acids. The germline V and J ends were trimmed by 0 bases and 5 bases, with 14 bases remaining between them. DNA of the CDR3: TGCGCCAGCAGCTTGGCACTAGCCGCCGCCGAGACCCAGTACTTC. Encoded protein: CASSLALAAAETQYF. Together with reference TRBV5-1 and TRBJ2-5, the CDR3 gives the full variable domain: KAGVTQTPRYLIKTRGQQVTLSCSPISGHRSVSWYQQTPGQGLQFLFEYFSETQRNKGNFPGRFSGRQFSNSRSEMNVSTLELGDSALYLCASSLALAAAETQYFGPGTRLLVL.

The chain couples TRBV21-1 to TRBJ2-1; the table names TRBD2, a call not compared with the DNA. TRBV21-1 is recorded as a pseudogene. This CDR3 contains 15 residues. CDR3 nucleotide sequence: TGTGCCAGCAGGAAAAGGGACTCAACCTACAATGAGCAGTTCTTC. It yields the protein CASRKRDSTYNEQFF.

This clone was counted once. This chain connects TRBV6-1 to TRBJ2-7, with 7 bases matching TRBD1. V was pared by 10 bases and J by 3 bases, with 15 bases of the junction left unmatched. The CDR3 runs to 15 residues. The V gene's germline CDR1 is MNHNS and CDR2 SASEGT. In DNA, the CDR3 is TGTGCCACTACTTACGGGACAGATCATCACTACGAGCAGTACTTC. It translates to CATTYGTDHHYEQYF.

The chain couples TRBV5-1 to TRBJ1-4; D is ambiguous. Per germline, CDR1 SGHRS and CDR2 YFSETQ. This CDR3 is built from 14 residues. V lost 2 bases to trimming and J lost 0 bases, with 5 bases between them. For the CDR3, the DNA is TGCGCCAGCAGCTTTGGAGCAACTAATGAAAAACTGTTTTTT. It is translated as CASSFGATNEKLFF.

This chain connects TRBV20-1 to TRBJ2-7, with D unresolved. From germline, CDR1 is DFQATT and CDR2 SNEGSKA (reference sequence). V lost 0 bases to trimming and J lost 4 bases, with 4 bases between them. This CDR3 region has 11 residues. CDR3 sequence (DNA): TGCAGTGCTAGAGATCTTTACGAGCAGTACTTC. This translates into CSARDLYEQYF.

The CDR3 is CASSEDNRGPYNEQFF. CDR3 coding DNA: TGTGCCAGCAGTGAAGACAACAGGGGTCCCTACAATGAGCAGTTCTTC. This chain uses TRBV6-1 with TRBJ2-1; TRBD1 agrees at 7 bases. Trimming took 1 base from V and 2 from J; bases not matched to a gene: 5. The CDR3 has 16 residues. Germline V gene lookup returns CDR1 MNHNS and CDR2 SASEGT.

The chain couples TRBV5-4 to TRBJ1-2, with D unresolved. CDR1 and CDR2 (germline): SGHNT, YYREEE (reference sequence). CDR3 length: 13 amino acids. V was shortened by 6 bases and J by 6 bases, with 15 bases between the two germline ends. The CDR3 is CASTDTRRDGYTF. DNA for the CDR3: TGTGCCAGCACTGACACTCGTCGAGATGGCTACACCTTC.

The genes are TRBV6-6 and TRBJ2-5; the D gene is possibly TRBD2 (6 bases). Germline-derived CDR1 and CDR2 are MNHNY and SVGAGI (reference sequence). The length of the CDR3 is 13 residues. The germline V and J ends were trimmed by 5 bases and 5 bases, with 12 bases remaining between them. Here the CDR3 reads CASSQGLGETQYF. CDR3 sequence (DNA): TGTGCCAGCAGTCAGGGACTCGGGGAGACCCAGTACTTC.

The genes are TRBV7-9 and TRBJ2-7; 9 bases map to TRBD1. CDR3 length: 14 residues. Germline loops: CDR1 SEHNR, CDR2 FQNEAQ (reference sequence). V lost 3 bases to trimming and J lost 3 bases; unmatched junction nucleotides: 3. The CDR3 region has the DNA TGTGCCAGCAGCTTGACAGGGGGGGACTACGAGCAGTACTTC. Its protein is CASSLTGGDYEQYF.

The CDR3 loop reads CASNPTGRYDEKLFF. DNA for the CDR3: TGTGCCAGTAATCCCACAGGGAGATACGATGAAAAACTGTTTTTT. The chain joins TRBV19 to TRBJ1-4; the D gene is possibly TRBD1 (6 bases). The CDR3 extends over 15 amino acids. The germline V gene has CDR1 LNHDA and CDR2 SQIVND (reference sequence). V shed 7 bases and J shed 6 bases, with 18 bases lying between them.

The chain is built from TRBV11-3 and TRBJ1-5; possible D gene TRBD1, 5 bases. Germline V gives CDR1 SGHNT, CDR2 YENEEA. The CDR3 has 14 residues. Trimming took 2 bases from V and 6 from J, leaving 11 bases between them. This CDR3 reads CASSLTGSSQPQHF. CDR3 bases: TGTGCCAGCAGCTTAACAGGTTCAAGTCAGCCCCAGCATTTT.

This chain uses TRBV7-9 with TRBJ1-1; D is undetermined. Germline loops: CDR1 SEHNR, CDR2 FQNEAQ (reference sequence). This CDR3 is built from 15 residues. V was pared by 2 bases and J by 6 bases, with 16 bases between. The CDR3 sequence: CASSLSIEGEAEAFF. CDR3 coding DNA: TGTGCCAGCAGCTTAAGCATCGAGGGAGAGGCTGAAGCTTTCTTT.

The count of this clone is one. This chain uses TRBV5-4 with TRBJ2-5; D call uncertain. The germline V and J ends were trimmed by 0 bases and 3 bases, with 6 bases remaining between them. Looked up from germline, CDR1 is SGHNT and CDR2 is YYREEE (reference sequence). The CDR3 is 13 residues long. The CDR3 nucleotides are TGTGCCAGCAGCTTGGTCAGCGAAGAGACCCAGTACTTC. Amino acids: CASSLVSEETQYF.

The chain uses TRBV9 and TRBJ2-1; 8 bases are shared with TRBD2. The trim removed 0 bases at V and 0 bases at J, leaving 5 bases unmatched. This CDR3 is built from 17 residues. Germline-derived CDR1 and CDR2 are SGDLS and YYNGEE. The CDR3 protein is CASSVVGSGGSYNEQFF. CDR3 DNA sequence: TGTGCCAGCAGCGTAGTGGGAAGCGGGGGCTCCTACAATGAGCAGTTCTTC.

The chain links TRBV19 to TRBJ2-5, with a weak D call TRBD1 (5 bases). The germline CDR1 and CDR2 sequences are LNHDA and SQIVND (reference sequence). V shed 6 bases and J shed 2 bases, with 10 bases lying between them. The CDR3 length is 13 residues. In DNA, the CDR3 is TGTGCCAGTAGATTGGACAAACAAGAGACCCAGTACTTC. Translation: CASRLDKQETQYF. Together with reference TRBV19 and TRBJ2-5, the CDR3 gives the full variable domain: DGGITQSPKYLFRKEGQNVTLSCEQNLNHDAMYWYRQDPGQGLRLIYYSQIVNDFQKGDIAEGYSVSREKKESFPLTVTSAQKNPTAFYLCASRLDKQETQYFGPGTRLLVL.